A single sample gave rise to the 25 T cell receptor beta chains below, sequenced in a study of Ad26.COV2.S vaccination and SARS-CoV-2 variants. Specified treatment: about 20 received Ad26.COV2.S at low or high dose, single or two shots; 5 received placebo; per-sample allocation not given. Samples came from day 63 after the first vaccine or placebo injection. The method was immunoSEQ multiplex PCR; TCRdb's version includes in-frame clones alone and lacks a portion of them. In the table there are a few hundred thousand clones, roughly 84% of which are singletons. The specimen comprised peripheral blood, sampled in a trial of Ad26.COV2.S vaccine versus placebo. All receptors derive from a person between 18 and 60 years old who received the Ad26.COV2.S COVID-19 vaccine or a placebo.

This clone has only a few counts. The genes are TRBV30 and TRBJ1-6; weak D call: TRBD1 (5 bases). The CDR3 sequence is 16 residues long. V was shortened by 3 bases and J by 10 bases, with 22 bases between the two germline ends. The germline gives CDR1 GTSNPN, CDR2 SVGIG (reference sequence). In nucleotides, the CDR3 is TGTGCCTGGAGCCTGACTCGAGGGGCGCCAAGATCACCCCTCCACTTT. As protein: CAWSLTRGAPRSPLHF.

The rearrangement links TRBV10-3 to TRBJ2-7, with 9 bases fitting TRBD1. This CDR3 has 14 residues. From germline, CDR1 is ENHRY and CDR2 SYGVKD. Trimming took 7 bases from V and 4 from J; bases not matched to a gene: 8. The DNA for the CDR3 is TGTGCCATCACCATGGGACAGGGTAGGTACGAGCAGTACTTC. Translated: CAITMGQGRYEQYF.

The chain has TRBV6-4 and TRBJ1-4, with D uncertain. The CDR3 is 13 residues long. V lost 0 bases and J 11 bases, leaving 10 bases between the germline ends. Germline values: CDR1 MRHNA, CDR2 SNTAGT. The CDR3 nucleotides are TGTGCCAGCAGTGACTCACAACGAGGGAAACTGTTTTTT. The encoded protein is CASSDSQRGKLFF.

The chain is built from TRBV6-5 and TRBJ1-1; D not resolved. This CDR3 region has 14 residues. V dropped 0 bases and J dropped 3 bases, with 8 bases sitting between them. Germline values: CDR1 MNHEY, CDR2 SVGAGI. The CDR3 bases are TGTGCCAGCAGTTACTCGTCGGGTTACACTGAAGCTTTCTTT. It yields the protein CASSYSSGYTEAFF.

The V gene is TRBV7-2, the J gene TRBJ1-1; possibly TRBD1 for D (6 bases). This CDR3 contains 16 residues. With 4 bases removed from V and 0 bases from J, the gap between germline ends came to 15 bases. CDR1 is SGHTA, CDR2 FQGNSA, per germline. Here the CDR3 reads CASSSMDSRLNTEAFF. CDR3 DNA: TGTGCCAGCAGCTCAATGGACAGCCGGTTGAACACTGAAGCTTTCTTT.

As DNA, the CDR3 is TGTGCCTCCAGGGGGACAGGGCACTACGAGCAGTACTTC. This codes for CASRGTGHYEQYF. The chain employs TRBV30 and TRBJ2-7, with TRBD1 identical over 9 bases. The length of the CDR3 is 13 residues. CDR1 is GTSNPN and CDR2 is SVGIG in the germline V gene (reference sequence). V lost 7 bases to trimming and J lost 3 bases; unmatched junction nucleotides: 7.

V gene TRBV5-4 combines with J gene TRBJ1-1; tentative D call: TRBD1 (5 bases). Germline CDR1 reads SGHNT; CDR2 reads YYREEE (reference sequence). The CDR3 has 15 residues. V was pared by 2 bases and J by 4 bases, with 15 bases between. The CDR3 DNA reads as TGTGCCAGCAGCTTTTTTGGGGGAGTGAGCACTGAAGCTTTCTTT. Translated: CASSFFGGVSTEAFF.

J is TRBJ1-5 and V is TRBV5-1; 8 positions agree with TRBD1. Germline-derived CDR1 and CDR2 are SGHRS and YFSETQ. V lost 4 bases to trimming and J lost 6 bases; unmatched junction nucleotides: 9. The CDR3 contains 15 residues. As DNA, the CDR3 is TGCGCCAGCAGCACCCGGACAGGGTACGGTCAGCCCCAGCATTTT. This translates into CASSTRTGYGQPQHF.

This clone appeared once. The gene calls are TRBV5-1 and TRBJ2-1, with D uncertain. CDR3 length equals 15 residues. The V gene lost 2 bases and the J gene lost 1 base, with 10 bases spanning the gap. The germline V gene encodes CDR1 SGHRS and CDR2 YFSETQ. The CDR3 DNA reads TGCGCCAGCAGCTTTGGGCGTGGGTCCTACAATGAGCAGTTCTTC. It yields the protein CASSFGRGSYNEQFF.

The chain links TRBV3-1 (or the pseudogene TRBV3-2) to TRBJ2-7; 8 bases are a match to TRBD1. The CDR3 totals 15 residues. Per germline, CDR1 LGHDT and CDR2 YNNKEL (reference sequence). V shed 3 bases and J 3 bases; nucleotides not matched to a gene: 7. CDR3 nucleotide sequence: TGTGCCAGCAGCCACGACAGGGGACCCATCTACGAGCAGTACTTC. Its translation: CASSHDRGPIYEQYF.

The rearrangement uses TRBV30 and TRBJ1-2; TRBD1 aligns across 8 bases. The ends lost 3 bases at V and 8 bases at J; junction bases unmatched: 14. CDR1 GTSNPN and CDR2 SVGIG come from the germline V gene (reference sequence). This CDR3 is built from 15 residues. CDR3 coding DNA: TGTGCCTGGAGACGGGGACAGGCCTCTTCGCTCGGCTACACCTTC. Amino acid sequence: CAWRRGQASSLGYTF.

This clone appeared a single time. The chain couples TRBV4-1 to TRBJ1-1; D unresolved. Germline values: CDR1 MGHRA, CDR2 YSYEKL. This CDR3 comprises 12 residues. V lost 4 bases, J lost 5 bases, and 8 bases lay in between. The CDR3 is CASSLGRTEAFF. CDR3 DNA sequence: TGCGCCAGCAGCCTAGGGAGGACTGAAGCTTTCTTT.

The rearrangement joins TRBV12-3 or TRBV12-4 to TRBJ2-7; no clear D. CDR3 length: 13 amino acids. The V and J ends lost 6 bases and 3 bases respectively, with 12 bases between them. The CDR3 protein is CASSPSRFYEQYF. The CDR3 region has the DNA TGTGCCAGCAGCCCTAGTCGTTTCTACGAGCAGTACTTC.

V usage is TRBV9 and J usage is TRBJ2-7; 9 bases align to TRBD2. The CDR3 runs to 15 residues. The germline V gene encodes CDR1 SGDLS and CDR2 YYNGEE. The J segment lost 2 bases and the V segment lost 4 bases, leaving 7 bases of the junction unmatched. CDR3: CASSPWTSAAYEQYF. CDR3 DNA sequence: TGTGCCAGCAGCCCCTGGACTAGCGCGGCCTACGAGCAGTACTTC.

The rearrangement uses TRBV27 and TRBJ2-7, with D uncertain. This CDR3 has 13 residues. V was shortened by 5 bases and J by 5 bases, with 13 bases between the two germline ends. Germline CDR1 is MNHEY and CDR2 is SMNVEV (reference sequence). CDR3 nucleotide sequence: TGTGCCAGCAGTGCTATAGATGAAGACGAGCAGTACTTC. Translation gives CASSAIDEDEQYF.

The chain joins TRBV30 to TRBJ1-4; no reliable D call. Deletions cut 3 bases from V and 0 bases from J, with 20 bases between. The CDR3 runs 18 residues. Germline-derived CDR1 and CDR2 are GTSNPN and SVGIG (reference sequence). The DNA of the CDR3 is TGTGCCTGGAGCGGTGGTCCGCGGGGTGGGGCAACTAATGAAAAACTGTTTTTT. Amino acid sequence: CAWSGGPRGGATNEKLFF.

The chain joins TRBV25-1 to TRBJ1-4; possible D gene TRBD1, 5 bases. Germline CDR1 is MGHDK and CDR2 is SYGVNS. The germline V and J ends were trimmed by 0 bases and 8 bases, with 16 bases remaining between them. The CDR3 has 16 residues. CDR3 residues: CASSEYRQWGLEKLFF. The CDR3 nucleotides are TGTGCCAGCAGTGAATATCGGCAGTGGGGACTCGAAAAACTGTTTTTT. Looking up the rest from reference TRBV25-1 and TRBJ1-4 gives the full variable domain: EADIYQTPRYLVIGTGKKITLECSQTMGHDKMYWYQQDPGMELHLIHYSYGVNSTEKGDLSSESTVSRIRTEHFPLTLESARPSHTSQYLCASSEYRQWGLEKLFFGSGTQLSVL.

The CDR3 is CASSPTGLGAGELFF. The CDR3 DNA reads as TGCGCCAGCAGCCCGACAGGGTTGGGGGCCGGGGAGCTGTTTTTT. The chain is built from TRBV4-3 and TRBJ2-2; 7 bases agree with TRBD1. CDR1 and CDR2 from the germline V gene are LGHNA and YSLEER. V was pared by 4 bases and J by 6 bases, with 8 bases of the junction left unmatched. The CDR3 length is 15 residues.

This chain uses TRBV4-3 with TRBJ1-2, with TRBD1 as a possible D gene (6 bases). The CDR3 consists of 13 residues. Looked up from germline, CDR1 is LGHNA and CDR2 is YSLEER. V lost 4 bases, J lost 5 bases, and 11 bases lay in between. The CDR3 loop is CASSRRGGYGYTF. The CDR3 bases are TGCGCCAGCAGCCGGAGAGGGGGGTATGGCTACACCTTC.

The CDR3 DNA is TGCGCCAGCAGCCAAGACCGGACAGGGGGCCGAGGAACTGAAGCTTTCTTT. This encodes CASSQDRTGGRGTEAFF. The chain has TRBV4-3 and TRBJ1-1; 11 bases match TRBD1. V trimming: 0 bases; J trimming: 5 bases; junction bases outside the gene matches: 8. The germline V gene encodes CDR1 LGHNA and CDR2 YSLEER. The CDR3 extends over 17 amino acids.

This clone was detected only a few times. Other nucleotide sequences in the sample specify the same CDR3. The chain couples TRBV7-9 to TRBJ1-5; no reliable D call. This CDR3 spans 13 amino acids. The germline gives CDR1 SEHNR, CDR2 FQNEAQ (reference sequence). V was shortened by 1 base and J by 4 bases, with 5 bases between the two germline ends. The CDR3 coding sequence is TGTGCCAGCAGCTTAGGGGCTAATCAGCCCCAGCATTTT. Protein product: CASSLGANQPQHF.

Worth noting for this clone: Its ends do not fully match the called genes, so a read error is possible. The chain combines TRBV6-5 with TRBJ1-1; no definite D call. The germline gives CDR1 MNHEY, CDR2 SVGAGI. The CDR3 is 13 residues long. In DNA, the CDR3 is TGTGCCGGCGCGTCGACACTAAACATTGAAGCTTTCTTT. Residues: CAGASTLNIEAFF.

This chain connects TRBV7-8 to TRBJ1-6, with 9 nucleotides matching TRBD1. With 4 bases clipped from V and 7 bases from J, the junction kept 8 bases outside the gene matches. The CDR3 runs 16 residues. Germline CDR1 is SGHVS and CDR2 is FQNEAQ. The CDR3 nucleotides read TGTGCCAGCAGCTGGGGACGGGACAGGGAAAATTCACCCCTCCACTTT. Amino acids: CASSWGRDRENSPLHF.

This chain connects TRBV9 to TRBJ1-6, with D perhaps TRBD1 (5 bases). The CDR3 has 15 residues. Trimming removed 0 bases from V and 6 bases from J, with 10 bases in between. From germline, CDR1 is SGDLS and CDR2 YYNGEE. DNA for the CDR3: TGTGCCAGCAGCGTAGAAGGGGCTCGTAATTCACCCCTCCACTTT. Translating gives CASSVEGARNSPLHF. Together with reference TRBV9 and TRBJ1-6, the CDR3 gives the full variable domain: DSGVTQTPKHLITATGQRVTLRCSPRSGDLSVYWYQQSLDQGLQFLIQYYNGEERAKGNILERFSAQQFPDLHSELNLSSLELGDSALYFCASSVEGARNSPLHFGNGTRLTVT.

This clone was found a few times. This rearrangement joins TRBV7-9 to TRBJ1-1; D is perhaps TRBD1 (6 bases). The CDR3 is made up of 15 amino acids. The germline V gene has CDR1 SEHNR and CDR2 FQNEAQ (reference sequence). Trimming took off 3 bases at V and 3 bases at J, with 14 bases between the two ends. The CDR3 loop is CASSLLQGIDTEAFF. The CDR3 DNA follows: TGTGCCAGCAGCTTGCTACAGGGTATCGACACTGAAGCTTTCTTT. The full variable domain, rest sourced from reference TRBV7-9 and TRBJ1-1, is DTGVSQNPRHKITKRGQNVTFRCDPISEHNRLYWYRQTLGQGPEFLTYFQNEAQLEKSRLLSDRFSAERPKGSFSTLEIQRTEQGDSAMYLCASSLLQGIDTEAFFGQGTRLTVV.